What follows is one TCR beta chain and its context. Its target is unknown. The data stem from a study of siplizumab effects on memory and regulatory T cells. Study results and caveats: Many proliferating CD4+ or CD8+ clones remained unclassified. Roughly 75-96% of them could not be assigned either a naive or a memory phenotype. Proliferating Tregs in siplizumab cultures were never verified as suppressive.

Trimming removed 3 bases at V and 0 bases at J, with 16 bases between. Germline loops: CDR1 LNHDA, CDR2 SQIVND (reference sequence). CDR3 length equals 17 residues. Libraries were prepared by immunoSEQ multiplex PCR; TCRdb keeps only in-frame clonotypes and omits some of them. The sample carries about 75,000 clones, 93% recorded once. The receptor was derived from a human donor in good health. The specimen was CD8+ T cells sorted from blood. The rearrangement uses TRBV19 and TRBJ2-3; D is possibly TRBD1 (6 bases). CDR3 nucleotides: TGTGCCAGTAGTATGTGGGGGCAGGGAGAAAGCACAGATACGCAGTATTTT. Protein product: CASSMWGQGESTDTQYF.